The entry that follows covers one TCR beta chain sequence. This clonotype was detected many times. Which antigen it targets is not known. The sample holds no much larger clone one base away, and base qualities are not on file. The data stem from a study of human T cells and chemical hapten exposure listed by TCRdb under 2021. Context from the whole study: For sensitization, 2% DPC in acetone was applied to a roughly 2 cm by roughly 2 cm area of upper inner arm skin. Weekly therapeutic DPC doses were additionally applied to the scalp of patients throughout the roughly 25-week study period. Patch testing was performed on the upper back with Finn chambers containing 0.01% DPC, and the patch tests were scored after 6 days according to International Contact Dermatitis Research Group standards. Most of the patients in the cohort were female, and the cohort covered alopecia areata with under or over 50% scalp involvement, alopecia totalis and alopecia universalis. The libraries were sequenced as a pool, and the TCR yield per sample differed mostly because of small variations in library volumes within the pool. In alopecia patients, the study followed how the peripheral blood TCR repertoire changed in vivo over primary and secondary sensitization to diphenylcyclopropenone (DPC), a hapten. Patient blood was sampled pre-sensitization (week 0) and at 2, 6 and about 24 weeks after DPC sensitization. Twenty-nine alopecia patients provided blood for TCR sequencing at one to four time points (pre-sensitization, 2, 6 and 24 weeks). General conclusions and limits of the study: Patch test score was positively correlated with the number of PT1 expanded TCRs, with significance at thresholds 8, 16 and 32 but not at 4. DPC sensitization did not change the number of TCRs with a frequency above 1 in 1000, and there was no evidence of changes in global repertoire structure. Repeated subsampling changed both the strength of the expansion versus patch-test correlation and the threshold at which that correlation became significant. Significantly more large CDR3 similarity clusters were formed by expanded TCRs than by pre-sensitization or healthy control sets, consistent with antigen-driven responses. Because all patients had alopecia, a presumed autoimmune disease, the immune response of the patients might differ from that of healthy individuals.

The method was RACE. This sample was sequenced with a NextSeq 500. During library preparation, unique molecular identifiers were attached to individual cDNA molecules so that TCRs could be counted in a quantitative, reproducible way. Both TCR alpha and TCR beta chains were sequenced from each blood RNA sample. As for how the authors treated the data: The median number of TCRs per sample was 85,000 to 100,000, ranging from about 23,224 to 750,000. The Decombinator software suite was used to annotate V, J and CDR3 in the TCR reads. To make PS versus PT1 abundance plots, every sample was subsampled to the same number of TCRs (28,000). TCRs were defined as expanded if absent before sensitization and observed at least eight times at the 2-week time point. TCRdb applied fastp at Q25 and MiXCR to the public reads, then kept only in-frame beta chains. Rows with one shared CDR3 protein collapse into an entry with the most common genes and DNA. The V and J calls follow TCRdb's processing rather than the paper's. Recorded for this sample are about 300,000 distinct CDR3 sequences; 5.5% of them occurred a single time. Of the sample, 7% to 10% is held by the ten largest clones.

This specimen's time point label, interpreted: pre-sensitization, week 0. The intended sense of this specimen's treatment or condition label: therapeutic diphenylcyclopropenone sensitization with weekly scalp DPC. Blood at each patch-test visit was drawn before the patch test was applied. Patients were considered eligible if aged 18 to 70, diagnosed with alopecia and deemed suitable for DPC therapy, and patients were excluded if pregnant. Unfractionated whole blood was collected in Tempus Blood RNA tubes, and total RNA was extracted from that blood. Its CDR3 holds 13 amino acids, cysteine through phenylalanine. Of the read, only the CDR3 DNA is kept; its 39 bases are in frame from base 1. Relative to germline, V is 8 bases shorter and J is 7 bases shorter, with 14 bases between their ends. As encoded in the germline V gene, CDR1 is KGHSH while CDR2 is LQKENI.

The chain is made from TRBV18 and TRBJ1-4; the D gene assignment is ambiguous. The source of this sequence is a woman aged 18-35 years with alopecia areata. Some clones in this sample may be carry-over from other donors' samples. Here the sequenced sample was whole blood, taken in connection with sensitization to the hapten diphenylcyclopropenone (DPC). CDR3 region: CASRTSQTEKLFF. The sequence in DNA is TGTGCCAGCCGAACCTCCCAGACTGAAAAACTGTTTTTT.